These 7 T cell receptor beta chains were sequenced from one sample in a study of T-cell reconstitution after alpha-beta-depleted transplantation in children. As it was prepared, the TCRbeta library received unique molecular identifiers. TCRdb reprocessed the PCR reads with MiXCR, giving one entry per CDR3 protein. Of about 260,000 distinct CDR3 sequences listed, roughly 8.2% are singletons. Sample: PBMCs, mostly from graft donor cells, taken 180 days after TCRalphabeta/CD19-depleted stem cell transplant. Receptors originate from a male patient aged 10-17 years who had a stem cell transplant for acute lymphoblastic leukemia, so the T cells may come from the graft donor.

This clonotype showed up many times. This chain uses TRBV5-1 with TRBJ2-1; 9 bases match TRBD2. CDR3 length equals 17 residues. Germline V gene lookup returns CDR1 SGHRS and CDR2 YFSETQ. Trimming took 4 bases from V and 5 from J; bases not matched to a gene: 13. CDR3 sequence (DNA): TGCGCCAGCAGCCTGCTTAACTTAGCGGGAGACAACAATGAGCAGTTCTTC. Residues: CASSLLNLAGDNNEQFF.

This clonotype was seen at least ten times. This chain connects TRBV4-3 to TRBJ1-1; D gene unclear. CDR1 is LGHNA, CDR2 YSLEER, per germline. CDR3 length equals 14 residues. The V end lost 1 base, the J end lost 3 bases, and 9 bases lay between the germline ends. CDR3 region: CASSQAGGYTEAFF. The CDR3 nucleotides are TGCGCCAGCAGCCAAGCCGGCGGGTACACTGAAGCTTTCTTT.

This clonotype was seen more than once but under ten times. V and J are TRBV18 and TRBJ1-2; D is possibly TRBD1 (5 bases). CDR1 and CDR2 (germline): KGHSH, LQKENI. V was cut by 6 bases and J by 2 bases, with 16 bases left in between. The CDR3 runs 15 residues. CDR3 nucleotide sequence: TGTGCCAGCTCCCTCGGGACCACTCAAAACTATGGCTACACCTTC. It translates to CASSLGTTQNYGYTF.

The rearrangement links TRBV7-9 to TRBJ2-3; 7 bases map to TRBD1. The CDR3 has 17 residues. Germline CDR1 and CDR2: SEHNR and FQNEAQ (reference sequence). V shed 4 bases, J shed 2 bases, and the junction held 12 bases outside the gene matches. The CDR3 here is CASSSILWTGSTDTQYF. As DNA, the CDR3 is TGTGCCAGCAGCTCCATCCTCTGGACAGGCTCCACAGATACGCAGTATTTT.

This clonotype showed up many times. V gene TRBV5-1 combines with J gene TRBJ2-2, with D unclear. Deletions cut 0 bases from V and 1 base from J, with 13 bases between. The CDR3 has 17 amino acids. Germline V lookup: CDR1 SGHRS, CDR2 YFSETQ. CDR3 in DNA: TGCGCCAGCAGCTTGGGAGACCCGCACCTGAACACCGGGGAGCTGTTTTTT. Translation gives CASSLGDPHLNTGELFF.

This clonotype occurred many times. The chain uses TRBV5-1 and TRBJ2-3, with 9 bases matching TRBD2. Trimming took 4 bases from V and 4 from J; bases not matched to a gene: 10. There are 16 residues in the CDR3. Germline CDR1 SGHRS, CDR2 YFSETQ. The CDR3: CASSTGTSRPSDTQYF. The CDR3 DNA sequence: TGCGCCAGCAGCACTGGGACTAGCAGGCCGTCAGATACGCAGTATTTT.

This clonotype was picked up many times. The chain recombines TRBV4-1 with TRBJ2-6, with TRBD1 matching over 9 bases. With 0 bases clipped from V and 0 bases from J, the junction kept 15 bases outside the gene matches. Germline CDR1 and CDR2: MGHRA and YSYEKL. This CDR3 contains 22 residues. The CDR3 sequence: CASSQEGSSDRGISSGANVLTF. The DNA of the CDR3 is TGCGCCAGCAGCCAAGAAGGTTCGTCGGACAGGGGTATAAGCTCTGGGGCCAACGTCCTGACTTTC.